The 32 T cell receptor beta chains listed next were all sequenced from one sample in a study of blood T cell repertoires in COVID-19. Profiling relied on immunoSEQ multiplex PCR, and the TCRdb table lists in-frame clones only, not all of them. The sample has some 250,000 clones, about 90% seen once. What was sequenced was PBMCs or T cells enriched from blood (not recorded which). Every receptor here comes from a human donor in a cohort exposed to, infected with or recovered from COVID-19 (not recorded which). The donor label of this sample is uncertain.

The chain uses TRBV7-3 and TRBJ2-1; D perhaps matches TRBD2 (5 bases). Germline V CDR1 and CDR2: SGHTA, FQGTGA. CDR3 size: 15 residues. Trimming shortened V by 3 bases and J by 11 bases, and 20 bases separated the two germline ends. CDR3 loop: CASSLRGPQKGKQFF. CDR3 DNA: TGTGCCAGCAGCTTGAGAGGGCCTCAGAAGGGTAAGCAGTTCTTC.

The chain recombines TRBV11-2 with TRBJ1-2; a weak D match, TRBD1 (5 bases). This CDR3 has 16 amino acids. The germline V gene has CDR1 SGHAT and CDR2 FQNNGV. Between the trimmed V and J ends, which lost 5 bases and 8 bases, there was a span of 24 bases. The CDR3 is CASSRSSTDLVEGYTF. CDR3 coding DNA: TGTGCCAGCAGCCGCTCATCGACAGATTTAGTTGAGGGCTACACCTTC.

The chain couples TRBV30 to TRBJ1-6; D ambiguous. Looked up from germline, CDR1 is GTSNPN and CDR2 is SVGIG (reference sequence). The CDR3 has 14 amino acids. V was cut by 4 bases and J by 12 bases, with 19 bases left in between. CDR3 nucleotide sequence: TGTGCCTGGAAGCAGACCGAGAGGGTTAGACCCCTCCACTTT. It is translated as CAWKQTERVRPLHF.

This clone has more than one count but fewer than ten. The genes are TRBV2 and TRBJ1-2, with TRBD1 as a possible D gene (6 bases). The V end was cut by 0 bases, the J end by 4 bases, with 12 bases between. Per the germline V gene, CDR1 is SNHLY and CDR2 is FYNNEI. CDR3 length equals 15 residues. In DNA, the CDR3 is TGTGCCAGCAGTGAAGCGGGGGCGGAGAGCTATGGCTACACCTTC. Translation: CASSEAGAESYGYTF.

The V and J genes are TRBV19 and TRBJ1-4, with a possible D match to TRBD1 (6 bases). The CDR3 loop spans 14 amino acids. CDR1 LNHDA and CDR2 SQIVND come from the germline V gene (reference sequence). Trimming shortened V by 5 bases and J by 7 bases, and 14 bases separated the two germline ends. CDR3 protein: CASSPHREPEKLFF. CDR3 coding DNA: TGTGCCAGTAGTCCCCACAGGGAGCCTGAAAAACTGTTTTTT.

V is TRBV6-5 and J is TRBJ2-5; 9 bases map to TRBD1. Germline CDR1 is MNHEY and CDR2 is SVGAGI. This CDR3 comprises 15 residues. With 5 bases clipped from V and 2 bases from J, the junction kept 6 bases outside the gene matches. The CDR3 DNA reads TGTGCCAGCAGTAACAGGGGGCTGGGGCAAGAGACCCAGTACTTC. It yields the protein CASSNRGLGQETQYF.

The rearrangement joins TRBV6-2 or TRBV6-3 to TRBJ2-2; TRBD2 agrees at 7 bases. The ends lost 4 bases at V and 5 bases at J; junction bases unmatched: 13. Germline V CDR1 and CDR2: MNHEY, SVGEGT. This CDR3 has 17 amino acids. CDR3 in amino acids: CASSSSHRQGGTGELFF. The DNA for the CDR3 is TGTGCCAGCAGTTCCTCGCACCGTCAGGGAGGGACCGGGGAGCTGTTTTTT.

The chain joins TRBV12-5 to TRBJ1-4, with a possible D match to TRBD1 (6 bases). The ends were cut back, 5 bases at V and 5 bases at J, with 15 bases in the middle. The CDR3 covers 15 residues. Germline CDR1 reads LGHNT; CDR2 reads FRNRAP. The CDR3 reads CASGLNRDTNEKLFF. CDR3 coding DNA: TGTGCTAGTGGTCTCAACCGGGACACGAATGAAAAACTGTTTTTT.

This clone has only one observation. V usage is TRBV24-1 and J usage is TRBJ2-3; weak D call: TRBD1 (6 bases). CDR3 length: 16 amino acids. The germline gives CDR1 KGHDR, CDR2 SFDVKD. V lost 3 bases to trimming and J lost 3 bases, with 15 bases between them. The CDR3 protein is CATSDAWGPVTDTQYF. CDR3 DNA sequence: TGTGCCACCAGTGATGCCTGGGGGCCCGTAACAGATACGCAGTATTTT.

J is TRBJ1-2 and V is TRBV19, with 9 bases aligning to TRBD1. The CDR3 has 16 amino acids. With 0 bases clipped from V and 5 bases from J, the junction kept 7 bases outside the gene matches. Germline values: CDR1 LNHDA, CDR2 SQIVND (reference sequence). The CDR3 loop reads CASSIETGTGMYGYTF. CDR3 DNA: TGTGCCAGTAGTATAGAAACCGGGACAGGGATGTATGGCTACACCTTC.

J is TRBJ1-2 and V is TRBV10-3; a weak D match, TRBD1 (6 bases). The CDR3 covers 15 residues. Germline V gives CDR1 ENHRY, CDR2 SYGVKD. V was cut by 8 bases and J by 5 bases, with 21 bases left in between. The CDR3 loop reads CAIGQNFNSGYGYTF. The CDR3 nucleotides are TGTGCCATCGGACAGAACTTTAATTCGGGGTATGGCTACACCTTC.

The genes are TRBV7-2 and TRBJ1-5; TRBD1 is a possible D gene (5 bases). This CDR3 spans 15 amino acids. V was trimmed by 2 bases and J by 3 bases, leaving 11 bases between them. Germline CDR1 SGHTA, CDR2 FQGNSA. This CDR3 reads CASSLTGLHNQPQHF. In DNA form, the CDR3 reads TGTGCCAGCAGCTTAACGGGACTTCACAATCAGCCCCAGCATTTT.

Only one count was recorded for this clone. The V gene is TRBV7-8, the J gene TRBJ2-2; no reliable D call. The ends were cut back, 3 bases at V and 0 bases at J, with 8 bases in the middle. The germline V gene has CDR1 SGHVS and CDR2 FQNEAQ. The CDR3 consists of 15 residues. CDR3 region: CASSFFPSNTGELFF. The CDR3 region has the DNA TGTGCCAGCAGCTTTTTCCCCTCGAACACCGGGGAGCTGTTTTTT.

The J gene is TRBJ1-1, the V gene TRBV30; a weak D match, TRBD1 (5 bases). The V end lost 2 bases, the J end lost 12 bases, and 19 bases lay between the germline ends. CDR3 length: 13 amino acids. In germline, CDR1 is GTSNPN, CDR2 SVGIG (reference sequence). CDR3 nucleotide sequence: TGTGCCTGGAGTAAGGAGATTGGGGGGGGGTCTTTCTTT. Its translation: CAWSKEIGGGSFF.

This sequence joins TRBV4-1 and TRBJ1-4; D uncertain. The CDR3 sequence is 16 residues long. V was shortened by 0 bases and J by 10 bases, with 18 bases between the two germline ends. CDR1 MGHRA and CDR2 YSYEKL come from the germline V gene. The CDR3 nucleotides are TGCGCCAGCAGCCAAGAACCCCCGCCCGGGATTGGAAAACTGTTTTTT. Protein product: CASSQEPPPGIGKLFF.

The CDR3 sequence is CAISTTPTGSGYTF. The CDR3 region has the DNA TGTGCCATCAGTACAACCCCTACAGGCTCTGGCTACACCTTC. V usage is TRBV10-3 and J usage is TRBJ1-2; D may be TRBD1 (5 bases). The CDR3 runs to 14 residues. V dropped 5 bases and J dropped 7 bases, with 17 bases sitting between them. Germline values: CDR1 ENHRY, CDR2 SYGVKD.

This clone was recorded only once. The chain combines TRBV19 with TRBJ2-5, with D tentatively TRBD2 (5 bases). Germline-derived CDR1 and CDR2 are LNHDA and SQIVND (reference sequence). The V end lost 3 bases, the J end lost 0 bases, and 8 bases lay between the germline ends. This CDR3 is built from 14 residues. The CDR3 region has the DNA TGTGCCAGTAGTATGGGGAGAGACCAAGAGACCCAGTACTTC. Translated: CASSMGRDQETQYF.

The V gene is TRBV13, the J gene TRBJ1-2; D may be TRBD1 (6 bases). Trimming pared 4 bases from V and 0 bases from J, leaving 9 bases between. The CDR3 length is 14 residues. Germline V CDR1 and CDR2: PRHDT, FYEKMQ (reference sequence). This chain's CDR3 is CASSSWTANYGYTF. Here the CDR3 DNA reads TGTGCCAGCAGCTCCTGGACAGCTAACTATGGCTACACCTTC.

The genes are TRBV11-2 and TRBJ1-5, with unresolved D. Trimming shortened V by 1 base and J by 0 bases, and 7 bases separated the two germline ends. The CDR3 extends over 15 amino acids. CDR1 is SGHAT, CDR2 FQNNGV, per germline. This CDR3 is CASSLVPDSNQPQHF. CDR3 nucleotides: TGTGCCAGCAGCTTAGTCCCAGATAGCAATCAGCCCCAGCATTTT.

The chain couples TRBV9 to TRBJ2-2; 12 bases align to TRBD2. Trimming took 0 bases from V and 5 from J; bases not matched to a gene: 2. Germline CDR1 is SGDLS and CDR2 is YYNGEE. The CDR3 spans 16 residues. For the CDR3, the DNA is TGTGCCAGCAGCGTAGCTCTAGCGGGGGGGACCGGGGAGCTGTTTTTT. Its translation: CASSVALAGGTGELFF.

The CDR3 region is CASSFDRQPGANVLTF. CDR3 coding DNA: TGCGCCAGCAGCTTTGACAGGCAGCCCGGGGCCAACGTCCTGACTTTC. The rearrangement links TRBV5-1 to TRBJ2-6; D is possibly TRBD1 (6 bases). The germline gives CDR1 SGHRS, CDR2 YFSETQ. The CDR3 has 16 residues. Trimming pared 2 bases from V and 4 bases from J, leaving 13 bases between.

The gene calls are TRBV5-1 and TRBJ2-2, with D tentatively TRBD1 (6 bases). The CDR3 sequence is 13 residues long. The ends were cut back, 5 bases at V and 2 bases at J, with 7 bases in the middle. Per the germline V gene, CDR1 is SGHRS and CDR2 is YFSETQ. In DNA, the CDR3 is TGCGCCAGCAGACAGGGAAACACCGGGGAGCTGTTTTTT. Translation gives CASRQGNTGELFF.

This chain links TRBV5-6 with TRBJ1-2; D gene uncertain. The CDR3 length is 13 residues. Germline CDR1 and CDR2: SGHDT and YYEEEE. V dropped 5 bases and J dropped 3 bases, with 11 bases sitting between them. CDR3 nucleotide sequence: TGTGCCAGCAGGTATAGAGTGGACTATGGCTACACCTTC. Translated, it gives CASRYRVDYGYTF.

J is TRBJ2-7 and V is TRBV12-3 or TRBV12-4, with TRBD2 as a possible D gene (6 bases). The CDR3 is 12 amino acids. V shed 7 bases and J shed 5 bases, with 12 bases lying between them. DNA of the CDR3: TGTGCCAGCACCCATTGGGGGGACGAGCAGTACTTC. Its translation: CASTHWGDEQYF.

The CDR3 sequence is CASGLTGVQPQHF. Here the CDR3 DNA reads TGTGCTAGTGGACTGACAGGGGTTCAGCCCCAGCATTTT. The chain links TRBV12-5 to TRBJ1-5; 8 nucleotides match TRBD1. The V segment lost 6 bases and the J segment 6 bases; nucleotides outside the gene matches: 4. The CDR3 covers 13 residues. Germline CDR1 and CDR2: LGHNT and FRNRAP.

The chain is built from TRBV18 and TRBJ1-5, with TRBD1 matching 7 bases. This CDR3 has 14 amino acids. Germline lookup yields CDR1 KGHSH and CDR2 LQKENI. V shed 5 bases, J shed 5 bases, and the junction held 6 bases outside the gene matches. Here the CDR3 reads CASSSIQGYQPQHF. The DNA for the CDR3 is TGTGCCAGCTCATCAATACAGGGGTATCAGCCCCAGCATTTT.

CDR3 nucleotide sequence: TGTGCCAGCAGCTTATGGAGCGGGGGACCCACAGATACGCAGTATTTT. This sequence encodes CASSLWSGGPTDTQYF. This chain links TRBV7-2 with TRBJ2-3; 8 nucleotides match TRBD2. The V gene's germline CDR1 is SGHTA and CDR2 FQGNSA. The CDR3 contains 16 residues. J gave up 2 bases and V 2 bases, and 6 bases lay outside the gene matches.

The chain joins TRBV6-6 to TRBJ2-7; 10 bases fit TRBD2. The CDR3 loop spans 18 amino acids. With V trimmed by 5 bases and J by 0 bases, 13 bases remained unmatched. Germline-derived CDR1 and CDR2 are MNHNY and SVGAGI (reference sequence). The CDR3 DNA follows: TGTGCCAGCAGTCCCAATCCCCCTCTAGCGGGGGCCTCCTACGAGCAGTACTTC. Translation gives CASSPNPPLAGASYEQYF.

This clone was counted a single time. The V call is TRBV7-3, the J call TRBJ2-1, with D tentatively TRBD1 (5 bases). Deletions cut 3 bases from V and 0 bases from J, with 9 bases between. The CDR3 is 15 residues long. Germline CDR1 SGHTA, CDR2 FQGTGA. This CDR3 is CASSFSQGSYNEQFF. CDR3 nucleotides: TGTGCCAGCAGCTTTTCTCAGGGCTCCTACAATGAGCAGTTCTTC.

This chain links TRBV4-3 with TRBJ1-3, with D perhaps matching TRBD1 (6 bases). Germline values: CDR1 LGHNA, CDR2 YSLEER. V was trimmed by 4 bases and J by 3 bases, leaving 16 bases between them. This CDR3 region has 16 residues. This chain's CDR3 is CASSPLQGQFGNTIYF. The CDR3 region has the DNA TGCGCCAGCAGCCCCCTACAAGGACAGTTTGGAAACACCATATATTTT.

This clone appeared a few times. V gene TRBV7-9 combines with J gene TRBJ1-6; 7 positions agree with TRBD1. This CDR3 contains 15 residues. The V gene end was trimmed by 2 bases and the J gene end by 9 bases; junction bases not matched to a gene: 7. CDR1 SEHNR and CDR2 FQNEAQ come from the germline V gene (reference sequence). CDR3 nucleotide sequence: TGTGCCAGCAGCTTATCGACAGGGTCGATTTCACCCCTCCACTTT. Translating it yields CASSLSTGSISPLHF.

The chain's CDR3 is CASSVSWAHTYEQYF. The CDR3 region has the DNA TGTGCCAGCAGCGTAAGCTGGGCCCACACCTACGAGCAGTACTTC. The chain employs TRBV9 and TRBJ2-7; D not certain. V was clipped by 1 base and J by 2 bases, with 13 bases between them. This CDR3 has 15 amino acids. Looked up from germline, CDR1 is SGDLS and CDR2 is YYNGEE.